Sequencing of this T cell receptor (beta chain) was carried out in a study of OX40 agonist ivuxolimab in advanced cancers. Study-wide background: The eligibility criteria allowed prior anti-PD-1, anti-PD-L1 or anti-CTLA-4 therapy, and around 40% had some. Partial responses were recorded for three patients, including one with hepatocellular carcinoma and two with cutaneous melanoma.

General study results and limits: At 0.1 to 3.0 mg/kg, clonal expansion of CD4+ and CD8+ blood T cells had occurred by week 6. Relative to CD4+ cells, CD8+ T cells on average had more expanded clones.

The germline V and J ends were trimmed by 3 bases and 6 bases, with 10 bases remaining between them. Germline V gene data show CDR1 as MNHEY and CDR2 as SMNVEV (reference sequence). The CDR3 runs 13 residues. Measured with immunoSEQ multiplex PCR; TCRdb has only the in-frame clones, and not every one. The sample has tens of thousands of clones; roughly 86% are singletons. With respect to this clone: Its antigen is undetermined.

This sequence originates from an adult with an advanced solid tumor such as melanoma, head and neck, liver or kidney cancer. The V gene is TRBV27, the J gene TRBJ2-3; no firm D call. The sample in question was CD4+ or CD8+ T cells sorted from blood, obtained in a trial of the OX40 agonist ivuxolimab. The DNA for the CDR3 is TGTGCCAGCAGTTTTGGGGTGGTTGATACGCAGTATTTT. It codes for CASSFGVVDTQYF.